This paragraph reports one T cell receptor (beta chain). With 3 bases removed from V and 0 bases from J, the gap between germline ends came to 13 bases. This CDR3 contains 16 residues. CDR1 KGHSH and CDR2 LQKENI come from the germline V gene. Breast cancer patients provided tissue from their axillary draining lymph nodes. TCRdb itself ran the multiplex PCR reads through MiXCR, one entry per CDR3 protein. The sample carries approximately 130,000 distinct CDR3 sequences, 20% to 25% recorded once. The data originate from a study of breast tumors, draining lymph nodes, adjacent tissues. This receptor was obtained from a female donor with breast cancer. Some clones in this sample may be carry-over from other donors' samples. Sequenced sample: axillary lymph node tissue. The chain combines TRBV18 with TRBJ2-3, with a tentative D call TRBD2 (6 bases). The CDR3 sequence: CASSPLSAGSTDTQYF. For the CDR3, the DNA is TGTGCCAGCTCACCTTTGTCGGCGGGAAGCACAGATACGCAGTATTTT.